This T cell receptor (beta chain) was sequenced during a study of blood T cell repertoires in COVID-19 (dated by TCRdb to 2019 to 2021). Looking at the study overall: Collaborator samples came from the United States, Italy and Spain and covered acute and convalescent phases of COVID-19. The prospective study material was composed of cDNA or gDNA derived from T cells, B-cell-depleted T cells, or PBMCs. Deeply sampled blood TCRbeta repertoires from subjects exposed to, actively infected with, or recovered from COVID-19 were included in the dataset. The repertoires were made available in a free public database intended to serve as a resource for research on the immune response to SARS-CoV-2. Samples came from the ongoing ImmuneRACE study (first 160 participants) plus 1,254 subjects from 6 global collaborators. The sample metadata nearly always contained a de-identified subject ID, COVID-19 status, age in years and sex. Where available, HLA class I and class II types were taken from metadata supplied by the sample provider and were not determined by assay-based typing. Overall results and qualifications from the work: The quantity of clinical and demographic metadata differed by source and by participant and was supplied without curation.

A remark on this clone: This clone's antigen is unknown. No base-level quality is on record; no much larger clone is a single base apart.

Taken from the germline V gene (reference sequence), the CDR1 and CDR2 loops are LGHDT and YNNKEL. The CDR3 goes from the cysteine to the phenylalanine over 18 residues. The kept DNA is CDR3 alone, 54 bases in frame from the first base. V is trimmed back by 8 bases and J by 1 base, and the junction contains 12 bases that no gene match accounts for. Each collaborating institution followed its own protocols to collect whole blood in K2EDTA tubes. Collaborator samples were shipped for TCRbeta analysis as frozen whole blood, isolated PBMCs, or DNA extracted from either sample type. TCRbeta CDR3 regions were amplified from genomic DNA using the immunoSEQ Assay, a bias-controlled multiplex PCR. As for the authors' bioinformatics: The number of nucleated cells in each sample was estimated from the amplification of reference gene primers within the assay. To quantify the absolute abundance of each unique TCRbeta CDR3 rearrangement, sequence reads were collapsed and filtered. For each sample, productive Simpson clonality was calculated as the square root of Simpson's diversity index over productive rearrangements. TCRdb provides this immuneACCESS table in a form limited to in-frame rearrangements. Some clones are lacking; in checked studies, under half of them reflect an unresolved V gene, and why the rest are absent is not known. That table is the source of V, J and clone size, and D and trimming were worked out from the DNA. This sample is represented by roughly 42,000 clones; around 85% of them were singletons. 12% of the sample lies in the top ten.

The chain couples TRBV3-1 (or the pseudogene TRBV3-2) to TRBJ2-5, and TRBD2 aligns with 14 junction nucleotides. Sequencing was carried out using peripheral blood. This sequence was found in a human donor in a cohort sampled during active COVID-19. The CDR3 protein sequence reads: CASFGLAGGDTPQETQYF. The DNA is as follows: TGTGCCAGCTTCGGACTAGCGGGGGGAGACACCCCCCAAGAGACCCAGTACTTC.